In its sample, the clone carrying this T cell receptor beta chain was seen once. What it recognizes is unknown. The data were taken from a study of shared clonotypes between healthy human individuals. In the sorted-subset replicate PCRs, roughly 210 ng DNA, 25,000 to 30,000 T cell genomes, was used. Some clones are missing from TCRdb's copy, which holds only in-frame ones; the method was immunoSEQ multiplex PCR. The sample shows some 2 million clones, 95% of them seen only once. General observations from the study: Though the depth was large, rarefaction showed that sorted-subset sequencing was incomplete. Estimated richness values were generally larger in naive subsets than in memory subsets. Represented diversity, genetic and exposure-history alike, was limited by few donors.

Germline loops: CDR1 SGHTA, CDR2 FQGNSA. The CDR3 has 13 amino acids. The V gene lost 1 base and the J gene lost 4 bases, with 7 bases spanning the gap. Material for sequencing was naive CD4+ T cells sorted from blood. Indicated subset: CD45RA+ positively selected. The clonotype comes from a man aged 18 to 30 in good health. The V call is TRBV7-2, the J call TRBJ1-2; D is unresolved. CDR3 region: CASSLVPGYGYTF. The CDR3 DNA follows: TGTGCCAGCAGCTTAGTACCGGGCTATGGCTACACCTTC. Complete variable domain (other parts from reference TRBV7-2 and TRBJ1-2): GAGVSQSPSNKVTEKGKDVELRCDPISGHTALYWYRQSLGQGLEFLIYFQGNSAPDKSGLPSDRFSAERTGGSVSTLTIQRTQQEDSAVYLCASSLVPGYGYTFGSGTRLTVV.